This TCR beta chain is from a study of metastatic and nonmetastatic thyroid tumors. Patients had received no treatment of any kind before thyroid surgery. With MiXCR, TCRdb called clones anew from the PCR reads. The table includes roughly 25,000 clones, 14% to 15% detected once. The CDR3 totals 17 residues. Germline-derived CDR1 and CDR2 are MNHEY and SVGAGI. The chain carries TRBV6-5 and TRBJ2-3; the D gene is possibly TRBD2 (6 bases). This clonotype was obtained from a female donor with papillary thyroid cancer or a benign thyroid nodule (not recorded which). Some clones in this sample may be carry-over from other donors' samples. Sequencing was performed on blood. In DNA, the CDR3 is TGTGACAGAAGTCCTAACCTGCTAGCGCCCAGCACAGATACGCAGTATTTT. Its translation: CDRSPNLLAPSTDTQYF.